This T cell receptor beta chain originates from a study of response to subunit inactivated influenza vaccine (dated by TCRdb to the late 2010s). With regard to the full study: Deep quantitative T cell receptor repertoire profiling was used in the study to track responses to a trivalent subunit inactivated influenza vaccine. Broad study findings and their caveats: The authors proposed that each seasonal influenza vaccination may bring in only a limited number of new T cells.

This clonotype has a handful of counts. No antigen is known for it. Per-base qualities were not stored, and no clone one base away is much larger. The receptor library was made with RT-PCR. The instrument given in TCRdb is Illumina HiSeq 2500. Clones were called with MiXCR by TCRdb after fastp trimmed the public reads at Q25, and only in-frame beta chains were retained. Rows with one shared CDR3 protein collapse into an entry with the most common genes and DNA. The sample data list about half a million distinct CDR3 sequences, and 7.6% of these were observed just once. The biggest ten clones account for 10% to 15% of the sample. The CDR3 covers 12 residues, taking in both the cysteine and the phenylalanine. The read is trimmed to its CDR3 DNA, 36 bases read in frame from base 1. CDR1 and CDR2, per the germline V gene (reference sequence), are DFQATT and SNEGSKA. Trimming takes 5 bases from V and 3 bases from J, and the germline ends sit 10 bases apart.

This sample comprised PBMCs from blood, obtained less than 30 months after vaccination. The receptor's source is a man in his fifties or sixties who received an inactivated influenza vaccine. Donor details come from another sample of the same person, matched by shared clones. Here the chain combines TRBV20-1 and TRBJ1-1; 5 matching bases give a weak D call of TRBD1. The CDR3 protein sequence reads: CSAGRVDTEAFF. The DNA is TGCAGTGCTGGCAGGGTGGACACTGAAGCTTTCTTT.